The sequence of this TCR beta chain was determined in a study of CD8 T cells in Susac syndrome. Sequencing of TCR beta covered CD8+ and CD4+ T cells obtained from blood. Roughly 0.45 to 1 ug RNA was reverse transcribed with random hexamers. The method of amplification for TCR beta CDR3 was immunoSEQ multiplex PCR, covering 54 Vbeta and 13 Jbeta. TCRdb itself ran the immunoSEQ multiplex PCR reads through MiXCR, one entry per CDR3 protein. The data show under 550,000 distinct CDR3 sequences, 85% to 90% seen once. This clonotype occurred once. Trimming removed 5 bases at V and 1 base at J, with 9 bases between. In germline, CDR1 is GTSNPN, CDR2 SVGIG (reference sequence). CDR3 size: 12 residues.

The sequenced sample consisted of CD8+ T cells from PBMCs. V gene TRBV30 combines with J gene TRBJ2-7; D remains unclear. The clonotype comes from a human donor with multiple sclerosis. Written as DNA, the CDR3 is TGTGCCTGGGGTCAGACGTCCTACGAGCAGTACTTC. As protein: CAWGQTSYEQYF.